Below are 23 T cell receptor beta chains sequenced from a single sample in a study of blood T cell repertoires in COVID-19. Sequenced by immunoSEQ multiplex PCR; TCRdb stores in-frame clones only, minus some. The sample carries tens of thousands of clones, approximately 90% recorded once. Sequenced input: peripheral blood. The receptors derive from a woman in her thirties or forties with active COVID-19.

The V gene is TRBV21-1, the J gene TRBJ1-4; the D call in the table, TRBD1, was not verified against the DNA. TRBV21-1 is a documented pseudogene. The CDR3 is 15 residues long. The CDR3 protein is CASSKLYQGGEKLFF. The CDR3 DNA is TGTGCCAGCAGCAAGTTGTATCAGGGTGGGGAAAAACTGTTTTTT.

The chain links TRBV5-4 to TRBJ2-1, with 7 bases that match TRBD1. V was pared by 2 bases and J by 7 bases, with 9 bases of the junction left unmatched. The CDR3 length is 15 residues. Germline V gives CDR1 SGHNT, CDR2 YYREEE (reference sequence). DNA for the CDR3: TGTGCCAGCAGCTTTCCCACCGGGACAGTTAATGAGCAGTTCTTC. Protein sequence: CASSFPTGTVNEQFF.

This clone qualifies as medium-sized (0.01 to 0.1%). The rearrangement links TRBV27 to TRBJ1-5, with D tentatively TRBD1 (6 bases). The CDR3 contains 14 residues. Trimming cost V 6 bases and J 5 bases, with 14 bases left between them. Looked up from germline, CDR1 is MNHEY and CDR2 is SMNVEV (reference sequence). CDR3 sequence reads: CASSKDSPHQPQHF. CDR3 in DNA: TGTGCCAGCAGCAAGGACAGTCCCCATCAGCCCCAGCATTTT.

The chain couples TRBV10-3 to TRBJ1-1, with 9 bases identical to TRBD1. CDR1 and CDR2 from the germline V gene are ENHRY and SYGVKD. This CDR3 comprises 15 residues. Trimming took 4 bases from V and 4 from J; bases not matched to a gene: 7. CDR3 nucleotide sequence: TGTGCCATCAGTGCACCGGGACAGGGAACCACTGAAGCTTTCTTT. Its protein is CAISAPGQGTTEAFF.

The chain has TRBV20-1 and TRBJ1-1; D gene unclear. The CDR3 extends over 11 amino acids. Germline CDR1 DFQATT, CDR2 SNEGSKA (reference sequence). V lost 6 bases, J lost 4 bases, and 9 bases lay in between. The CDR3 region has the DNA TGCAGTGCCTCCGATAGCACTGAAGCTTTCTTT. Its translation: CSASDSTEAFF.

The genes are TRBV10-3 and TRBJ2-1; the match to TRBD2 covers 7 bases. Per germline, CDR1 ENHRY and CDR2 SYGVKD. This CDR3 region has 16 residues. Germline trimming cut 3 bases from V and 2 bases from J; bases unmatched to any gene: 7. The CDR3 nucleotides read TGTGCCATCAGTGACGATGAGCGGGGCACCTACAATGAGCAGTTCTTC. It specifies CAISDDERGTYNEQFF.

The V and J genes are TRBV11-3 and TRBJ2-3; maybe TRBD2 (6 bases). The V gene lost 4 bases and the J gene lost 1 base, with 9 bases spanning the gap. The CDR3 runs to 14 residues. The germline CDR1 and CDR2 sequences are SGHNT and YENEEA. The CDR3 spells CASSYAGRTDTQYF. The CDR3 DNA reads as TGTGCCAGCAGCTACGCGGGGCGCACAGATACGCAGTATTTT.

The chain recombines TRBV27 with TRBJ2-5; 12 bases agree with TRBD2. The CDR3 has 15 residues. J lost 0 bases, V lost 6 bases, and 2 bases had no gene match. The V gene's germline CDR1 is MNHEY and CDR2 SMNVEV (reference sequence). CDR3 protein: CASSRLAGDQETQYF. The CDR3 DNA follows: TGTGCCAGCAGCCGACTAGCGGGGGACCAAGAGACCCAGTACTTC.

Comments on this clone: The sample has other DNA sequences that encode this CDR3 too. This chain links TRBV11-3 with TRBJ2-1; the D gene is possibly TRBD2 (7 bases). Germline V gene lookup returns CDR1 SGHNT and CDR2 YENEEA. The CDR3 is made up of 15 amino acids. The V and J ends lost 1 base and 5 bases respectively, with 12 bases between them. CDR3 protein: CASSLVGGPNNEQFF. In nucleotides, the CDR3 is TGTGCCAGCAGCTTAGTCGGGGGGCCAAACAATGAGCAGTTCTTC.

In the case of this clone: The junction does not match germline at one end; this may be a read error. This chain uses TRBV5-5 with TRBJ1-2; the D gene is possibly TRBD1 (5 bases). Germline assignment: CDR1 SGHKS and CDR2 YYEKEE (reference sequence). The CDR3 is 13 residues long. The CDR3 sequence is CASSLEGASPPFF. CDR3 nucleotide sequence: TGTGCCAGCAGCTTGGAAGGGGCTTCTCCCCCCTTCTTC.

J is TRBJ2-7 and V is TRBV2, with a weak D call TRBD2 (7 bases). The CDR3 runs to 14 residues. V gave up 10 bases and J gave up 2 bases, with 18 bases separating them. CDR1 and CDR2 (germline): SNHLY, FYNNEI. The CDR3 DNA is TGTGCCACCGTAAAGGGGGGGCGGACCTACGAGCAGTACTTC. It specifies CATVKGGRTYEQYF.

V gene TRBV6-1 combines with J gene TRBJ1-5; 7 bases match TRBD1. The CDR3 sequence is 14 residues long. Per germline, CDR1 MNHNS and CDR2 SASEGT. Trimming removed 0 bases from V and 7 bases from J; junction bases left unmatched: 3. This CDR3 is CASSEAGGRQPQHF. The CDR3 DNA sequence: TGTGCCAGCAGTGAAGCAGGGGGCAGACAGCCCCAGCATTTT.

This clone showed up just once. The chain recombines TRBV2 with TRBJ1-6; possible D gene TRBD1, 5 bases. V was pared by 4 bases and J by 8 bases, with 12 bases between. Per the germline V gene, CDR1 is SNHLY and CDR2 is FYNNEI. CDR3 size: 14 residues. The CDR3 loop is CASSVRGRDSPLHF. As DNA, the CDR3 is TGTGCCAGCAGTGTTAGGGGTAGGGATTCACCCCTCCACTTT.

This clone is a singleton in its sample. The rearrangement uses TRBV7-3 and TRBJ2-1; 9 bases fit TRBD2. The germline V gene encodes CDR1 SGHTA and CDR2 FQGTGA. J was trimmed by 2 bases and V by 0 bases; bases with no gene match: 2. The CDR3 is 16 amino acids. In DNA, the CDR3 is TGTGCCAGCAGCTTAACTAGCGGGGGACCCTACAATGAGCAGTTCTTC. It codes for CASSLTSGGPYNEQFF.

The CDR3 region is CASSPRGQGIDTQYF. Written as DNA, the CDR3 is TGTGCCAGCTCACCACGAGGACAGGGGATAGATACGCAGTATTTT. This chain connects TRBV18 to TRBJ2-3, with TRBD1 matching over 9 bases. Per the germline V gene, CDR1 is KGHSH and CDR2 is LQKENI. V gave up 1 base and J gave up 5 bases; unmatched junction bases: 4. The CDR3 has 15 residues.

The rearrangement joins TRBV19 to TRBJ1-1; TRBD1 agrees at 9 bases. The CDR3 has 17 residues. Germline V gene data show CDR1 as LNHDA and CDR2 as SQIVND (reference sequence). J lost 1 base, V lost 5 bases, and 11 bases had no gene match. The CDR3 loop reads CASSLTGGRAGNTEAFF. CDR3 DNA: TGTGCCAGTAGTCTCACAGGGGGCCGCGCTGGGAACACTGAAGCTTTCTTT. The whole variable domain, filled in from reference TRBV19 and TRBJ1-1, reads DGGITQSPKYLFRKEGQNVTLSCEQNLNHDAMYWYRQDPGQGLRLIYYSQIVNDFQKGDIAEGYSVSREKKESFPLTVTSAQKNPTAFYLCASSLTGGRAGNTEAFFGQGTRLTVV.

The CDR3 is CASSQDVGRTLHF. The CDR3 coding sequence is TGTGCCAGCAGCCAAGATGTGGGGAGGACCCTCCACTTT. The gene calls are TRBV14 and TRBJ1-6, with D unclear. With 0 bases removed from V and 14 bases from J, the gap between germline ends came to 11 bases. Germline-derived CDR1 and CDR2 are SGHDN and FVKESK. The CDR3 has 13 amino acids.

This clone was seen once. The rearrangement links TRBV6-5 to TRBJ1-2, with TRBD1 matching over 7 bases. Germline values: CDR1 MNHEY, CDR2 SVGAGI. With V trimmed by 1 base and J by 8 bases, 4 bases remained unmatched. The CDR3 has 13 residues. The CDR3 loop reads CASSYLNRGGYTF. CDR3 nucleotides: TGTGCCAGCAGTTACTTGAACAGGGGCGGCTACACCTTC.

J is TRBJ2-5 and V is TRBV7-9, with 8 bases that match TRBD1. Germline-derived CDR1 and CDR2 are SEHNR and FQNEAQ (reference sequence). V lost 5 bases, J lost 3 bases, and 8 bases stayed unmatched. There are 15 residues in the CDR3. CDR3 in amino acids: CASSLTRTGKETQYF. Written as DNA, the CDR3 is TGTGCCAGCAGCCTAACCCGGACAGGGAAAGAGACCCAGTACTTC.

In regard to this clone: This same CDR3 is encoded by further DNA sequences in the sample. The gene calls are TRBV9 and TRBJ1-1; D uncertain. The CDR3 is 13 residues long. Looked up from germline, CDR1 is SGDLS and CDR2 is YYNGEE. Trimming removed 0 bases at V and 1 base at J, with 4 bases between. The DNA for the CDR3 is TGTGCCAGCAGCGTAGCAGGGAACACTGAAGCTTTCTTT. This sequence encodes CASSVAGNTEAFF. The full variable domain, its missing parts supplied by reference TRBV9 and TRBJ1-1, is DSGVTQTPKHLITATGQRVTLRCSPRSGDLSVYWYQQSLDQGLQFLIQYYNGEERAKGNILERFSAQQFPDLHSELNLSSLELGDSALYFCASSVAGNTEAFFGQGTRLTVV.

The genes are TRBV7-9 and TRBJ2-7; 8 bases match TRBD2. This CDR3 is built from 18 residues. V lost 2 bases and J lost 5; bases outside the gene matches: 17. Germline V gene data show CDR1 as SEHNR and CDR2 as FQNEAQ (reference sequence). The CDR3 region is CASSLPLRLAGILDEQYF. The CDR3 DNA is TGTGCCAGCAGCTTACCCCTTCGGCTAGCGGGTATTCTGGACGAGCAGTACTTC.

This chain joins TRBV6-5 and TRBJ1-4, with TRBD1 identical over 7 bases. The trim removed 6 bases at V and 4 bases at J, leaving 8 bases unmatched. This CDR3 comprises 15 residues. Germline V gene data show CDR1 as MNHEY and CDR2 as SVGAGI. CDR3 nucleotides: TGTGCCAGCAGATTTAAGGGACAGCATAATGAAAAACTGTTTTTT. This codes for CASRFKGQHNEKLFF.

Written as DNA, the CDR3 is TGTGCCAGCAGTTCGCCCCGGTCGGGTGCCGGCAATGAGCAGTTCTTC. Amino acid sequence: CASSSPRSGAGNEQFF. V and J are TRBV27 and TRBJ2-1; D call uncertain. Germline assignment: CDR1 MNHEY and CDR2 SMNVEV (reference sequence). Trimming took 4 bases from V and 6 from J, leaving 19 bases between them. CDR3 length equals 16 residues.